Detailed here is one T cell receptor beta chain. The source of the sample is a study of T cells in Graves' hyperthyroidism and ophthalmopathy. RNA transcripts served as the template for amplifying TCR beta CDR3 regions. The TCR CDR3 was amplified in a first-round RT-PCR using the HTBI primer set. In TCRdb, the multiplex PCR reads were re-called with MiXCR into one record per CDR3 protein. The data show 210,000 or so distinct CDR3 sequences, roughly a sixth seen once. This CDR3 contains 13 residues. Trimming removed 4 bases at V and 2 bases at J, with 8 bases between. The source material was blood. This TCR derives from a man aged 45-65 years with Graves' hyperthyroidism. This chain joins TRBV12-3 or TRBV12-4 and TRBJ1-2; no definite D call. The CDR3 DNA sequence: TGTGCCAGCAGTTGGGCCTCGAACTATGGCTACACCTTC. Translating gives CASSWASNYGYTF.